Following are 11 T cell receptor beta chains from one sample sequenced in a study of T cell clones after liver transplantation (dated by TCRdb to between 2017 and 2020). Library preparation used the immunoSEQ multiplex PCR assay. TCRdb limited this immuneACCESS table to in-frame rearrangements with V and J called. A share of clones is missing; checked studies link under half to unresolved V genes, and the rest is unexplained. This sample is represented by approximately 19,000 clones; more than 75% of them were singletons. The ten largest make up approximately 35% of the sample. Sequencing used CD8+ T cells from blood, obtained roughly 50 months after liver transplant. The source of these receptors is a human patient who received a liver transplant. In patients who had a transplant, some T cells may come from the graft donor.

The genes are TRBV11-3 and TRBJ2-1, with 7 bases that match TRBD2. The ends lost 5 bases at V and 1 base at J; junction bases unmatched: 2. Germline CDR1 reads SGHNT; CDR2 reads YENEEA. CDR3 length: 14 residues. The CDR3, as DNA: TGTGCCAGCAGCCCTAGCGGATCCTACAATGAGCAGTTCTTC. It yields the protein CASSPSGSYNEQFF.

This clone was found a few times. This chain uses TRBV19 with TRBJ1-2; D ambiguous. Looked up from germline, CDR1 is LNHDA and CDR2 is SQIVND (reference sequence). CDR3 length: 13 residues. Deletions cut 3 bases from V and 9 bases from J, with 14 bases between. The CDR3 reads CASSIGRTSSYTF. CDR3 bases: TGTGCCAGTAGTATCGGGAGGACCTCAAGCTACACCTTC. The full variable domain, in which reference TRBV19 and TRBJ1-2 provide the parts outside the CDR3, is DGGITQSPKYLFRKEGQNVTLSCEQNLNHDAMYWYRQDPGQGLRLIYYSQIVNDFQKGDIAEGYSVSREKKESFPLTVTSAQKNPTAFYLCASSIGRTSSYTFGSGTRLTVV.

DNA of the CDR3: TGTGCCAGCAGCTTAGCTAATACTATCCATGAGCAGTTCTTC. This codes for CASSLANTIHEQFF. The V call is TRBV7-8, the J call TRBJ2-1, with no clear D. CDR1 and CDR2 (germline): SGHVS, FQNEAQ. The CDR3 length is 14 residues. With 0 bases removed from V and 8 bases from J, the gap between germline ends came to 11 bases. The entire variable domain, with the rest obtained from reference TRBV7-8 and TRBJ2-1, is as follows: GAGVSQSPRYKVAKRGQDVALRCDPISGHVSLFWYQQALGQGPEFLTYFQNEAQLDKSGLPSDRFFAERPEGSVSTLKIQRTQQEDSAVYLCASSLANTIHEQFFGPGTRLTVL.

This chain uses TRBV6-5 with TRBJ2-3, with 9 bases lining up with TRBD2. The CDR3 extends over 15 amino acids. Germline CDR1 reads MNHEY; CDR2 reads SVGAGI. J was trimmed by 10 bases and V by 4 bases; bases with no gene match: 12. Here the CDR3 reads CASSSPSLAGGSQYF. CDR3 coding DNA: TGTGCCAGCAGTTCCCCGTCGTTGGCGGGGGGGTCGCAGTATTTT.

The V call is TRBV28, the J call TRBJ2-3, with D tentatively TRBD1 (6 bases). The germline V gene has CDR1 MDHEN and CDR2 SYDVKM. With 3 bases removed from V and 3 bases from J, the gap between germline ends came to 10 bases. The CDR3 spans 14 residues. The CDR3 is CASSFLQGTDTQYF. In DNA form, the CDR3 reads TGTGCCAGCAGTTTTCTGCAGGGGACAGATACGCAGTATTTT. The entire variable domain, with the rest obtained from reference TRBV28 and TRBJ2-3, is as follows: DVKVTQSSRYLVKRTGEKVFLECVQDMDHENMFWYRQDPGLGLRLIYFSYDVKMKEKGDIPEGYSVSREKKERFSLILESASTNQTSMYLCASSFLQGTDTQYFGPGTRLTVL.

The CDR3 nucleotides are TGCGCCAGCAGCTTGGCCCTAGCGGGAGGACCGAACACCGGGGAGCTGTTTTTT. Protein sequence: CASSLALAGGPNTGELFF. This chain connects TRBV5-1 to TRBJ2-2, with 11 nucleotides matching TRBD2. This CDR3 has 18 amino acids. Germline V gene sequence: CDR1 SGHRS, CDR2 YFSETQ. Trimming took 0 bases from V and 0 from J; bases not matched to a gene: 4.

This rearrangement joins TRBV2 to TRBJ2-7; TRBD1 aligns across 9 bases. CDR3 size: 15 residues. V lost 4 bases and J lost 0; bases outside the gene matches: 4. Germline-derived CDR1 and CDR2 are SNHLY and FYNNEI. The CDR3 region is CASSGTGDPSYEQYF. CDR3 sequence (DNA): TGTGCCAGCAGTGGGACAGGGGACCCCTCCTACGAGCAGTACTTC.

The chain employs TRBV11-2 and TRBJ2-1, with 11 bases that match TRBD2. J gave up 5 bases and V 4 bases, and 4 bases lay outside the gene matches. The CDR3 runs to 15 residues. Germline CDR1 and CDR2: SGHAT and FQNNGV. The DNA for the CDR3 is TGTGCCAGCAGCTCGGGACTAGCGGACCACAATGAGCAGTTCTTC. This sequence encodes CASSSGLADHNEQFF.

The chain employs TRBV27 and TRBJ2-1; possibly TRBD2 for D (6 bases). The CDR3 is 15 residues long. The V end lost 4 bases, the J end lost 6 bases, and 16 bases lay between the germline ends. Germline V CDR1 and CDR2: MNHEY, SMNVEV (reference sequence). CDR3 residues: CASSSSGTPTNEQFF. Written as DNA, the CDR3 is TGTGCCAGCAGTTCCTCCGGGACTCCTACCAATGAGCAGTTCTTC.

A single count supports this clone. The chain has TRBV5-1 and TRBJ2-3; 8 nucleotides agree with TRBD1. CDR1 and CDR2 (germline): SGHRS, YFSETQ. Trimming cost V 2 bases and J 4 bases; bases outside gene matches: 6. The CDR3 sequence is 15 residues long. The CDR3 protein is CASSFDRGRSDTQYF. Here the CDR3 DNA reads TGCGCCAGCAGCTTTGACAGGGGTCGTTCAGATACGCAGTATTTT. Full variable domain (rest looked up from reference TRBV5-1 and TRBJ2-3): KAGVTQTPRYLIKTRGQQVTLSCSPISGHRSVSWYQQTPGQGLQFLFEYFSETQRNKGNFPGRFSGRQFSNSRSEMNVSTLELGDSALYLCASSFDRGRSDTQYFGPGTRLTVL.

The genes are TRBV9 and TRBJ2-3; D gene uncertain. V lost 0 bases and J lost 6, with 5 bases in between. Germline CDR1 SGDLS, CDR2 YYNGEE. CDR3 length equals 12 residues. The CDR3 DNA reads TGTGCCAGCAGCGTAGGGTTGGATACGCAGTATTTT. Amino acid sequence: CASSVGLDTQYF. Using reference TRBV9 and TRBJ2-3 for the parts outside the CDR3, the full variable domain is DSGVTQTPKHLITATGQRVTLRCSPRSGDLSVYWYQQSLDQGLQFLIQYYNGEERAKGNILERFSAQQFPDLHSELNLSSLELGDSALYFCASSVGLDTQYFGPGTRLTVL.